The T cell receptor beta chain under discussion was sequenced for a study of graft-versus-host responses after intestinal transplantation (dated by TCRdb to about 2021). With respect to the entire study: Recipients received multivisceral, liver-intestinal, or isolated intestinal transplants. After intestinal transplantation, graft-versus-host and host-versus-graft alloreactive T cell clones in the graft, circulation and bone marrow were tracked using bulk TCR-beta CDR3 sequencing. A peak of at least 4% donor T cells among recipient peripheral blood mononuclear cells was the definition used for donor T cell macrochimerism. Every recipient was given anti-thymocyte globulin induction, followed by roughly 3 years of maintenance tacrolimus and steroids. The cohort enrolled approximately 24 intestinal transplant recipients, one of whom was a retransplant, and a few patients without pretransplant specimens were excluded. Rather than going through the commercial service, samples from a few later patients were sequenced in-house on an Illumina MiSeq and processed with MiXCR. Alloreactive clones were identified by sequencing pre-transplant mixed lymphocyte reaction products and comparing these products with unstimulated pre-transplant donor and recipient T cells. Here is what the overall study found, with its caveats: GvH clones turned up in recipient bone marrow, with some appearing earlier in ileal mucosa or blood, a pattern consistent with an intestinal mucosal origin. Patients with donor T cell macrochimerism had high GvH to HvG T cell clonal ratios in their allografts. Peak levels of circulating GvH clones were associated with declines in HvG clones early after transplant. Conclusions were limited by the relatively low number and heterogeneity of intestinal transplant patients.

Library preparation used the immunoSEQ multiplex PCR assay. High-throughput TCR-beta CDR3 sequencing of genomic DNA from most patients was performed by Adaptive Biotechnologies. Per the source publication's procedure: TCR sequencing data were retrieved from Adaptive's ImmunoSEQ software for around 20 patients, whereas a few other patients were processed with MiXCR and VDJtools. CDR3 nucleotide sequences shared by donor and recipient were removed because the origin of these sequences could not be assigned. Alloreactive clones required at least 2-fold expansion over unstimulated cells and minimum CFSE-low frequency of 0.002% (template counts) or 0.001% (read counts). Clones were considered mappable if detected in sequenced pre-transplant spleen, lymph node, or MLR CFSE-low populations of the donor or recipient. Cumulative frequency of alloreactive clones was calculated as a percentage of all sequences weighted by copy number. The clones in this table, taken by TCRdb from immuneACCESS, are in-frame only. Not every clone is retained; where verified, under half of the shortfall comes from an unresolved V gene, and the cause of the rest is unknown. The D gene and trimming were derived from the DNA, and the V and J assignments and clone size from that table. Counted in this sample were 12,000 to 15,000 clones; around 94% of them appeared once. Of the sample, 0.71% falls within the top ten clones.

Via the germline V gene, CDR1 is LGHNT and CDR2 FRNRAP. Trimming accounts for 4 bases at V and 2 bases at J, while the number of junction bases matched to no gene is 5. Measured from the cysteine to the phenylalanine, the CDR3 is 18 residues long. Of the read, only the CDR3 DNA is kept; its 54 bases are in frame from base 1. Worth noting for this clone: Its cognate antigen has yet to be identified. Base qualities are not recorded, but no much larger clone differs from it by a single base.

In the first month after transplant, blood samples were collected up to 4 times, and after that at least monthly when available. Source: PBMCs, taken 9 days after transplant. The sequence is built from TRBV12-5 and TRBJ2-2, with TRBD2 matching 15 junction bases. The TCR originated in a human patient who received an intestinal transplant, so some T cells may come from the graft donor. The DNA sequence is as follows: TGTGCTAGTGGTTCCTGGACTAGCGGGAGGGTTAACACCGGGGAGCTGTTTTTT. Translated, it reads CASGSWTSGRVNTGELFF. With all but the CDR3 taken from the reference TRBV12-5 and TRBJ2-2 genes, the full variable domain is: DARVTQTPRHKVTEMGQEVTMRCQPILGHNTVFWYRQTMMQGLELLAYFRNRAPLDDSGMPKDRFSAEMPDATLATLKIQPSEPRDSAVYFCASGSWTSGRVNTGELFFGEGSRLTVL.